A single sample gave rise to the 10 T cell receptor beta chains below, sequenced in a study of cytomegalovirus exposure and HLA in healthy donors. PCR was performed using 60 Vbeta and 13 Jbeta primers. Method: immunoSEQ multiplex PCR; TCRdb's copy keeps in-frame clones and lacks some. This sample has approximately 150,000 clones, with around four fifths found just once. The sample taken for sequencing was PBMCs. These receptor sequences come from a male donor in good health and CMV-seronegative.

In DNA form, the CDR3 reads TGTGCCAGCAGTGAAGGGAGTAGCGGGGGCTACAATGAGCAGTTCTTC. Amino acids: CASSEGSSGGYNEQFF. This sequence joins TRBV25-1 and TRBJ2-1, with TRBD2 matching over 9 bases. V lost 2 bases and J lost 3; bases outside the gene matches: 5. This CDR3 contains 16 residues. Germline CDR1 is MGHDK and CDR2 is SYGVNS.

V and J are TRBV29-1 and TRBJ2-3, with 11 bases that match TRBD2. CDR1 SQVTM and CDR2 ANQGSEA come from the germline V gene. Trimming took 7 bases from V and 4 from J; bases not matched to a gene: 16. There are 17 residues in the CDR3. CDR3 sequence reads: CSAGLAGKGPTSDTQYF. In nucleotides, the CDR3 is TGCAGCGCCGGACTAGCGGGCAAGGGCCCCACGTCAGATACGCAGTATTTT.

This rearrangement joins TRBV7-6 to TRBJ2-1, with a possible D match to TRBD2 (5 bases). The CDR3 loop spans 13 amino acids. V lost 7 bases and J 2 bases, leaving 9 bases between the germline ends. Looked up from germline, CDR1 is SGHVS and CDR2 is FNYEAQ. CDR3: CASTSGTYNEQFF. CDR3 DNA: TGTGCCAGCACCTCCGGGACCTACAATGAGCAGTTCTTC.

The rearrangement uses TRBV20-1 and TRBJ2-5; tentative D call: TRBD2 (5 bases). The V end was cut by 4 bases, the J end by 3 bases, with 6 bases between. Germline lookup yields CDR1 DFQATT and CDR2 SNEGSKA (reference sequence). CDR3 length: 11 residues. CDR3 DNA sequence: TGCAGTGCTACCGGGAAAGAGACCCAGTACTTC. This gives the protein CSATGKETQYF.

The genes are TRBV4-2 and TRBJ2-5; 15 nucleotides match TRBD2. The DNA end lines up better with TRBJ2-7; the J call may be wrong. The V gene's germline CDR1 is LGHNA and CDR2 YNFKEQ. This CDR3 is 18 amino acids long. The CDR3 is CASSQGRTSGGAPYEQYF. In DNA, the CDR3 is TGTGCCAGCAGCCAGGGCCGGACTAGCGGGGGGGCCCCCTACGAGCAGTACTTC.

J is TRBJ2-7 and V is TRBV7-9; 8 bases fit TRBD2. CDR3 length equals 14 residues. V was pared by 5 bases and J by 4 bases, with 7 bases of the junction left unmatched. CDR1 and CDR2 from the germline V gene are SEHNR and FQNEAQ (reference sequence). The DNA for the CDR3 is TGTGCCAGCAGCGGGAGCGGGAGAGCTTACGAGCAGTACTTC. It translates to CASSGSGRAYEQYF.

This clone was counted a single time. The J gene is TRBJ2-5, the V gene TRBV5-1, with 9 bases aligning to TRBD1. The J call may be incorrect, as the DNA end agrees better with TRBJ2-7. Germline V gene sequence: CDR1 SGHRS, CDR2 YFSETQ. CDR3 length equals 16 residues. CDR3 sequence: CASSLAGTGNAYEQYF. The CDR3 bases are TGCGCCAGCAGCTTGGCCGGGACAGGGAACGCCTACGAGCAGTACTTC.

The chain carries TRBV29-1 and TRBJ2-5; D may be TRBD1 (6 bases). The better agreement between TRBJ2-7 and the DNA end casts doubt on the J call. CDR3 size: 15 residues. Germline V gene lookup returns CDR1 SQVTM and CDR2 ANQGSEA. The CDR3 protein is CSVESGQGTSYEQYF. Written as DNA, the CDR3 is TGCAGCGTTGAAAGTGGGCAGGGGACCTCCTACGAGCAGTACTTC.

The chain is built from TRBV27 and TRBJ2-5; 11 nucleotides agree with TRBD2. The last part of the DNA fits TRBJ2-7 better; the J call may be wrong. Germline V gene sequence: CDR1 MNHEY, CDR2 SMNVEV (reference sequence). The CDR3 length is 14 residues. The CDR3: CASGPLAGGYEQYF. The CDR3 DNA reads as TGTGCCAGCGGACCTCTAGCGGGGGGCTACGAGCAGTACTTC.

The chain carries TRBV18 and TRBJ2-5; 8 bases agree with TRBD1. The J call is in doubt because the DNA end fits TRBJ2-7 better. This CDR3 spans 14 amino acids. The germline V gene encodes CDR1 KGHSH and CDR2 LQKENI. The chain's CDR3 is CASSPRQGYNEQYF. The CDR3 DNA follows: TGTGCCAGCTCACCACGACAGGGGTACAACGAGCAGTACTTC.